Below are 29 T cell receptor beta chains sequenced from a single sample in a study of identical twins. Using its own MiXCR run on the 5' RACE reads, TCRdb lists one record per CDR3 protein. Found here are roughly 750,000 distinct CDR3 sequences, approximately 21% of them singletons; the top ten hold around 4.5%. The sample was also reused in another study, on T cells expressing NK-cell markers.

Material for sequencing was PBMCs. Receptor source: a woman between 18 and 29 years old in good health.

This clonotype was observed a few times. The chain links TRBV12-3 or TRBV12-4 to TRBJ2-3; D might be TRBD1 (6 bases). V was pared by 7 bases and J by 6 bases, with 20 bases between. The CDR3 loop spans 15 amino acids. CDR3 residues: CASTPGTRAGDTQYF. The CDR3 coding sequence is TGTGCCAGCACCCCTGGGACACGGGCCGGGGATACGCAGTATTTT.

The CDR3 nucleotides read TGCAGCGTTGGTGGCAGTCTTAGCACAGATACGCAGTATTTT. It is translated as CSVGGSLSTDTQYF. The V and J genes are TRBV29-1 and TRBJ2-3; D is uncertain. Germline CDR1 reads SQVTM; CDR2 reads ANQGSEA. V was shortened by 4 bases and J by 0 bases, with 11 bases between the two germline ends. CDR3 length equals 14 residues.

J is TRBJ1-5 and V is TRBV3-1, with unresolved D. CDR3 length: 13 amino acids. In germline, CDR1 is LGHDT, CDR2 YNNKEL (reference sequence). Trimming took 1 base from V and 6 from J, leaving 7 bases between them. For the CDR3, the DNA is TGTGCCAGCAGCCAAGTTGAGGGTCAGCCCCAGCATTTT. It translates to CASSQVEGQPQHF.

This clonotype occurred a few times. The genes are TRBV12-3 or TRBV12-4 and TRBJ2-1, with no clear D. V lost 6 bases and J 5 bases, leaving 5 bases between the germline ends. CDR3 length equals 11 residues. Here the CDR3 reads CASRGNNEQFF. The CDR3, as DNA: TGTGCCAGCAGGGGAAACAATGAGCAGTTCTTC.

The chain couples TRBV20-1 to TRBJ2-1, with 11 bases aligning to TRBD2. Germline V gene lookup returns CDR1 DFQATT and CDR2 SNEGSKA (reference sequence). V lost 1 base to trimming and J lost 5 bases; unmatched junction nucleotides: 4. The CDR3 length is 15 residues. The CDR3 sequence: CSARVTSGADNEQFF. CDR3 nucleotide sequence: TGCAGTGCTAGAGTGACTAGCGGGGCAGACAATGAGCAGTTCTTC.

This clonotype was seen more than once but under ten times. This chain links TRBV6-5 with TRBJ2-5; 9 nucleotides line up with TRBD1. Germline loops: CDR1 MNHEY, CDR2 SVGAGI. The CDR3 runs to 15 residues. Trimming took 2 bases from V and 6 from J; bases not matched to a gene: 7. The CDR3 spells CASSYPGTGHQTQYF. The DNA for the CDR3 is TGTGCCAGCAGTTACCCGGGGACAGGGCACCAGACCCAGTACTTC.

This clonotype was found a few times. The DNA of the CDR3 is TGCAGCGTTGAAGATATTAACCGTGGCTACACCTTC. Its protein is CSVEDINRGYTF. The V gene is TRBV29-1, the J gene TRBJ1-2, with D unclear. The germline V and J ends were trimmed by 0 bases and 7 bases, with 9 bases remaining between them. The CDR3 runs 12 residues. The V gene's germline CDR1 is SQVTM and CDR2 ANQGSEA.

This clonotype occurred a few times. V and J are TRBV7-9 and TRBJ2-7; D is ambiguous. This CDR3 has 15 residues. Germline CDR1 SEHNR, CDR2 FQNEAQ (reference sequence). V lost 4 bases and J lost 2, with 15 bases in between. CDR3 region: CASSSGRTDPYEQYF. As DNA, the CDR3 is TGTGCCAGCAGCTCCGGAAGGACGGACCCCTACGAGCAGTACTTC.

The genes are TRBV20-1 and TRBJ2-6; TRBD2 matches 11 bases. V shed 6 bases and J 0 bases; nucleotides not matched to a gene: 13. In germline, CDR1 is DFQATT, CDR2 SNEGSKA (reference sequence). The length of the CDR3 is 19 residues. This CDR3 is CSASVGASGGLSGANVLTF. In nucleotides, the CDR3 is TGCAGTGCCAGTGTGGGGGCTAGCGGGGGGCTCTCTGGGGCCAACGTCCTGACTTTC.

The chain links TRBV29-1 to TRBJ2-7, with 8 bases aligning to TRBD1. Germline V gene data show CDR1 as SQVTM and CDR2 as ANQGSEA. The CDR3 runs to 10 residues. V was clipped by 6 bases and J by 8 bases; unmatched bases: 3. CDR3: CSVTGAKQYF. DNA of the CDR3: TGCAGCGTGACAGGGGCAAAGCAGTACTTC.

This clonotype was detected only a few times. This sequence joins TRBV6-5 and TRBJ2-4, with D perhaps TRBD1 or TRBD2 (6 bases each). CDR3 length equals 14 residues. Per the germline V gene, CDR1 is MNHEY and CDR2 is SVGAGI. With 2 bases removed from V and 8 bases from J, the gap between germline ends came to 13 bases. The DNA of the CDR3 is TGTGCCAGCAGTTACATAGGGGGGCTGGACATTCAGTACTTC. It codes for CASSYIGGLDIQYF.

The chain couples TRBV27 to TRBJ1-2; 7 nucleotides agree with TRBD1. Germline CDR1 is MNHEY and CDR2 is SMNVEV (reference sequence). The CDR3 spans 15 residues. The junction had 15 bases not matched to a gene; V was cut back by 6 bases and J by 8 bases. In nucleotides, the CDR3 is TGTGCCAGCAGCCTGGGGGGACAGCGCCGTGAGGGCTACACCTTC. Its protein is CASSLGGQRREGYTF.

This clonotype was counted many times. V and J are TRBV6-4 and TRBJ1-1; no clear D gene. Looked up from germline, CDR1 is MRHNA and CDR2 is SNTAGT. Trimming took 0 bases from V and 4 from J, leaving 12 bases between them. The CDR3 totals 15 residues. The CDR3 sequence is CASSDSTDGGTEAFF. CDR3 nucleotides: TGTGCCAGCAGTGACTCGACCGACGGTGGCACTGAAGCTTTCTTT.

This chain links TRBV5-1 with TRBJ1-1, with a tentative D call TRBD1 (5 bases). The CDR3 is 13 amino acids. Trimming cost V 1 base and J 7 bases, with 11 bases left between them. Germline loops: CDR1 SGHRS, CDR2 YFSETQ. The CDR3 DNA follows: TGCGCCAGCAGCTTGTCGGGGGTCGGTGAAGCTTTCTTT. Translating it yields CASSLSGVGEAFF.

The chain links TRBV10-1 to TRBJ2-5; 10 nucleotides align to TRBD2. J lost 4 bases, V lost 2 bases, and 7 bases had no gene match. Germline V lookup: CDR1 WNHNN, CDR2 SYGVQD (reference sequence). The CDR3 spans 16 residues. Here the CDR3 reads CASSEMGRLAGETQYF. In DNA form, the CDR3 reads TGCGCCAGCAGTGAGATGGGGCGACTAGCGGGAGAGACCCAGTACTTC.

This clonotype was counted between two and nine times. This chain connects TRBV27 to TRBJ2-3, with TRBD2 as a possible D gene (6 bases). This CDR3 region has 15 residues. Trimming removed 6 bases from V and 0 bases from J, with 13 bases in between. Germline-derived CDR1 and CDR2 are MNHEY and SMNVEV (reference sequence). CDR3 amino acids: CASRTPGVSTDTQYF. In DNA, the CDR3 is TGTGCCAGCAGAACACCGGGGGTTAGCACAGATACGCAGTATTTT.

The chain is built from TRBV7-2 and TRBJ1-1; unclear D gene. Looked up from germline, CDR1 is SGHTA and CDR2 is FQGNSA. The CDR3 runs to 14 residues. Deletions cut 5 bases from V and 0 bases from J, with 10 bases between. The CDR3 spells CASSHHVVNTEAFF. For the CDR3, the DNA is TGTGCCAGCAGCCACCATGTGGTGAACACTGAAGCTTTCTTT.

The table lists this clonotype with a count of one. The chain recombines TRBV30 with TRBJ2-5, with a possible D match to TRBD2 (5 bases). The V gene's germline CDR1 is GTSNPN and CDR2 SVGIG (reference sequence). This CDR3 is built from 14 residues. V was pared by 5 bases and J by 1 base, with 14 bases between. The CDR3 DNA reads as TGTGCCTGGGAGCCGGCGGCGGGCCAAGAGACCCAGTACTTC. Its protein product is CAWEPAAGQETQYF.

The gene calls are TRBV29-1 and TRBJ2-2; D gene ambiguous. Trimming removed 6 bases at V and 6 bases at J, with 11 bases between. This CDR3 spans 12 amino acids. Germline values: CDR1 SQVTM, CDR2 ANQGSEA. The DNA of the CDR3 is TGCAGCGTGCCGGCTTCACCCGGGGAGCTGTTTTTT. Its protein product is CSVPASPGELFF.

The table lists this clonotype with many counts. The chain joins TRBV2 to TRBJ1-2; 7 nucleotides align to TRBD1. The ends lost 6 bases at V and 8 bases at J; junction bases unmatched: 9. Germline CDR1 is SNHLY and CDR2 is FYNNEI. This CDR3 has 13 residues. The CDR3 loop reads CASRQQGQGGYTF. CDR3 coding DNA: TGTGCCAGCAGGCAACAGGGGCAGGGAGGCTACACCTTC.

The chain joins TRBV15 to TRBJ2-2; a weak D match, TRBD1 (5 bases). The V and J ends lost 0 bases and 6 bases respectively, with 14 bases between them. Germline-derived CDR1 and CDR2 are LNHNV and YYDKDF (reference sequence). The CDR3 has 16 amino acids. The CDR3 coding sequence is TGTGCCACCAGCAGAGAGTGGGGCAGGTTAGCCGGGGAGCTGTTTTTT. It specifies CATSREWGRLAGELFF.

CDR3 amino acids: CSASLGGTGELFF. For the CDR3, the DNA is TGCAGTGCTTCTTTAGGAGGCACCGGGGAGCTGTTTTTT. V usage is TRBV20-1 and J usage is TRBJ2-2; possibly TRBD2 for D (5 bases). V dropped 5 bases and J dropped 4 bases, with 11 bases sitting between them. This CDR3 is built from 13 residues. From germline, CDR1 is DFQATT and CDR2 SNEGSKA (reference sequence).

This clonotype was found a few times. The chain joins TRBV10-3 to TRBJ2-7; 7 nucleotides agree with TRBD1. CDR1 is ENHRY, CDR2 SYGVKD, per germline. The CDR3 is 10 amino acids. The ends lost 11 bases at V and 5 bases at J; junction bases unmatched: 3. CDR3 loop: CAAGQDEQYF. The CDR3 DNA reads as TGTGCCGCAGGACAGGACGAGCAGTACTTC.

This clonotype was seen only a few times. The genes are TRBV6-6 and TRBJ2-7, with a weak D call TRBD1 (5 bases). CDR3 length equals 13 residues. Trimming left V 6 bases short and J 3 bases short, with 12 bases between. From germline, CDR1 is MNHNY and CDR2 SVGAGI (reference sequence). The CDR3 reads CASSRQTYYEQYF. The CDR3 bases are TGTGCCAGCAGCCGACAGACTTACTACGAGCAGTACTTC.

The chain uses TRBV29-1 and TRBJ2-3, with 10 bases aligning to TRBD2. This CDR3 is 14 amino acids long. With V trimmed by 6 bases and J by 3 bases, 6 bases remained unmatched. Germline V gives CDR1 SQVTM, CDR2 ANQGSEA. In DNA form, the CDR3 reads TGCAGCGTGGGAGAGCGGGGGGGGACAGATACGCAGTATTTT. Translation: CSVGERGGTDTQYF.

The V and J genes are TRBV9 and TRBJ2-5, with D possibly TRBD2 on 6 matching bases. Per germline, CDR1 SGDLS and CDR2 YYNGEE. With 3 bases removed from V and 7 bases from J, the gap between germline ends came to 19 bases. The CDR3 runs to 15 residues. The DNA of the CDR3 is TGTGCCAGCAGCGCCAATACCGGGACTCGCGGGACCCAGTACTTC. Residues: CASSANTGTRGTQYF.

This clonotype was recorded at least ten times. The V call is TRBV5-1, the J call TRBJ2-7; 8 positions match TRBD2. Germline V CDR1 and CDR2: SGHRS, YFSETQ. V shed 8 bases, J shed 5 bases, and the junction held 6 bases outside the gene matches. The CDR3 loop spans 12 amino acids. CDR3 nucleotide sequence: TGCGCCAGTCGGCGGGAGGAGGACGAGCAGTACTTC. Protein sequence: CASRREEDEQYF.

This clonotype turned up a few times. The chain joins TRBV12-3 or TRBV12-4 to TRBJ1-5; 7 bases match TRBD1. This CDR3 is 16 amino acids long. Trimming took 6 bases from V and 3 from J; bases not matched to a gene: 11. CDR3 residues: CASRRTGKSFNQPQHF. CDR3 coding DNA: TGTGCCAGCAGGAGGACAGGCAAGAGCTTCAATCAGCCCCAGCATTTT.

The V call is TRBV29-1, the J call TRBJ1-2; a weak D match, TRBD1 (6 bases). CDR1 is SQVTM, CDR2 ANQGSEA, per germline. The CDR3 loop spans 17 amino acids. Trimming removed 0 bases at V and 9 bases at J, with 26 bases between. The CDR3 region has the DNA TGCAGCGTTGAAGATCTGAATTCGGGATCCAGGGGAGAAAGCTACACCTTC. Its protein product is CSVEDLNSGSRGESYTF.